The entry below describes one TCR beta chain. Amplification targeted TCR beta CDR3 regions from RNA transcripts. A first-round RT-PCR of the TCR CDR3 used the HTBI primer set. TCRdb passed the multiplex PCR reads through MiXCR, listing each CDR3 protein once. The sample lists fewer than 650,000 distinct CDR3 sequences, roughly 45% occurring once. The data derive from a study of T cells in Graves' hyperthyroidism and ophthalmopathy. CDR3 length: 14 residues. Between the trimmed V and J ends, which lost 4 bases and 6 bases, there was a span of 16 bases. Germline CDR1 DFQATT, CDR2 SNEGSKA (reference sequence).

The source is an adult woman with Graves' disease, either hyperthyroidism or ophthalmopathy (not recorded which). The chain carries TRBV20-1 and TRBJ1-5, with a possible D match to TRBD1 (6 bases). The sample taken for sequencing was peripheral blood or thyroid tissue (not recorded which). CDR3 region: CSAKGLRGGQPQHF. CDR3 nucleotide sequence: TGCAGTGCTAAGGGACTCAGGGGTGGTCAGCCCCAGCATTTT.